Here is one T cell receptor (beta chain) with its context. CDR3 length: 15 residues. With 1 base removed from V and 2 bases from J, the gap between germline ends came to 11 bases. The germline V gene has CDR1 SGHNT and CDR2 YYREEE (reference sequence). The data belong to a study of blood T cell repertoires in COVID-19. This table comes from immunoSEQ multiplex PCR, and its TCRdb copy is limited to in-frame clones, with some not included. The sample lists approximately 310,000 clones; about 89% were seen once. Ages ranged from roughly 18 to 95 years, with residence in more than 20 US areas. Participants were placed into cohorts based on the clinical history they reported.

The chain couples TRBV5-4 to TRBJ2-3; D gene unclear. This clonotype was obtained from a man in his fifties or sixties who had recovered from COVID-19. The sequenced sample was PBMCs or T cells enriched from blood (not recorded which). CDR3 nucleotide sequence: TGTGCCAGCAGCTTGCCGCCAGGAACCACAGATACGCAGTATTTT. Protein: CASSLPPGTTDTQYF.